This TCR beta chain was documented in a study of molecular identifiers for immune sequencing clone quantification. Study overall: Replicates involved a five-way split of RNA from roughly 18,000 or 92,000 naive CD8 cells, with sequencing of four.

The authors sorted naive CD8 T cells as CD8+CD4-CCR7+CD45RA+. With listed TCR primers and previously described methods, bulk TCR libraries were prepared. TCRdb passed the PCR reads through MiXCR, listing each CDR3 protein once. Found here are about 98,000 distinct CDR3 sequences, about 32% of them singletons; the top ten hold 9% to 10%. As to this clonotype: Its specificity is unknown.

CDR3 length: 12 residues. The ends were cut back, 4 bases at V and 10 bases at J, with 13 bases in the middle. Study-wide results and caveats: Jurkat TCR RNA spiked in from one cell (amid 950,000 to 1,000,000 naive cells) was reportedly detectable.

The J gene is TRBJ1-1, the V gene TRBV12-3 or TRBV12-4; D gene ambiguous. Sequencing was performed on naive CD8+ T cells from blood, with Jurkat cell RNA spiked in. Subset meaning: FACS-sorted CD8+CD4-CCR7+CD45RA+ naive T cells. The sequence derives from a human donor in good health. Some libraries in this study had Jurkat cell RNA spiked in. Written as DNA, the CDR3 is TGTGCCAGCAGTTCTGATGACGGAGGAGCTTTCTTT. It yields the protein CASSSDDGGAFF.